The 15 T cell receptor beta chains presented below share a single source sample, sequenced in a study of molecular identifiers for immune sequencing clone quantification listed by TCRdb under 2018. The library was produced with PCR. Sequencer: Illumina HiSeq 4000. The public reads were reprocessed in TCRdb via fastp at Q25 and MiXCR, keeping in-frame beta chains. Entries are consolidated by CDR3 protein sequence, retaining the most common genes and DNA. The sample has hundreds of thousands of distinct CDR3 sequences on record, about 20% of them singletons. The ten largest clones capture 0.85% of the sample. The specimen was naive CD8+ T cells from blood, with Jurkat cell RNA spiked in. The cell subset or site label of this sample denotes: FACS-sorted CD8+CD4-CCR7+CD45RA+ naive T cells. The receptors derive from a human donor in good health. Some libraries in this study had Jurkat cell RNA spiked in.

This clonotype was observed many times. CDR3 in amino acids: CASRPASGGTDTQYF. CDR3 DNA: TGTGCCAGCCGACCTGCTAGCGGGGGCACAGATACGCAGTATTTT. The chain joins TRBV6-4 to TRBJ2-3, with 9 nucleotides matching TRBD2. Germline CDR1 MRHNA, CDR2 SNTAGT. The CDR3 is 15 amino acids. The J segment lost 1 base and the V segment lost 8 bases, leaving 7 bases of the junction unmatched.

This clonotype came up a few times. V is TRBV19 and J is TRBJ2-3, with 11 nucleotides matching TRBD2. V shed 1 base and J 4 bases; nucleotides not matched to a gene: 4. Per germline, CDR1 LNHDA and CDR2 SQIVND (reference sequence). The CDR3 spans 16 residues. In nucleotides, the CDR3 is TGTGCCAGTAGTATAGTCCTAGCGGGGGGTTCAGATACGCAGTATTTT. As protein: CASSIVLAGGSDTQYF.

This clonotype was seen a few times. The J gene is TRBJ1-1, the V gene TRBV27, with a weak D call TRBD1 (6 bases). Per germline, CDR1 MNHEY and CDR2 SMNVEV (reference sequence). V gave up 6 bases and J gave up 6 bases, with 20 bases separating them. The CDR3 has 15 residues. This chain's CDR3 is CASRYTPGGWAEAFF. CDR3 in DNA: TGTGCCAGCAGATACACCCCGGGGGGCTGGGCTGAAGCTTTCTTT.

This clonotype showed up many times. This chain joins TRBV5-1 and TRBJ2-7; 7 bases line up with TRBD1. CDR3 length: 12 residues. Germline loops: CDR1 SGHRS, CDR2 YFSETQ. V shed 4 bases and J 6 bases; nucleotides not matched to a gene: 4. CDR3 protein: CASSRTGAEQYF. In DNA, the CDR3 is TGCGCCAGCAGCCGGACAGGCGCCGAGCAGTACTTC.

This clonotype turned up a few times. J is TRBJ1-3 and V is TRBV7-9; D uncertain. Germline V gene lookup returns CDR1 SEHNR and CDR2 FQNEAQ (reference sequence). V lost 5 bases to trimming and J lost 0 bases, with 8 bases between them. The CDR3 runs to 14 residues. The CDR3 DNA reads TGTGCCAGCAGCCCGTTGGACTCTGGAAACACCATATATTTT. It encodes CASSPLDSGNTIYF.

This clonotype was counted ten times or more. In nucleotides, the CDR3 is TGTGCCACCCAGACCTACCCAATTCTGAAGCTTTTCTTT. It is translated as CATQTYPILKLFF. The chain carries TRBV7-9 and TRBJ1-1, with D unresolved. This CDR3 contains 13 residues. Trimming pared 10 bases from V and 13 bases from J, leaving 25 bases between. Germline V lookup: CDR1 SEHNR, CDR2 FQNEAQ (reference sequence).

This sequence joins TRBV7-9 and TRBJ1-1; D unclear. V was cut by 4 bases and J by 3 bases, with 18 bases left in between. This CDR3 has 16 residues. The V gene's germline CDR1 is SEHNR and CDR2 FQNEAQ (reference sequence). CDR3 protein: CASSSWRQVGHTEAFF. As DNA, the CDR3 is TGTGCCAGCAGCTCTTGGAGGCAAGTCGGGCACACTGAAGCTTTCTTT.

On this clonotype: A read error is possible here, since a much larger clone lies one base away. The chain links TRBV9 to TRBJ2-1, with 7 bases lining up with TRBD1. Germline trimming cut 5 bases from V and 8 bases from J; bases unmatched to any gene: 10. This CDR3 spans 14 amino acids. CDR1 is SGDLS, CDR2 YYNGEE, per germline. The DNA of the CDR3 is TGTGCCAGCAGTTCAGGGGGTTTGGGCGATGAGCAGTTCTTC. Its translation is CASSSGGLGDEQFF.

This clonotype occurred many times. The CDR3 DNA reads TGTGCCAGCAACCCGGATAACACTGAAGCTTTCTTT. This codes for CASNPDNTEAFF. The genes are TRBV12-3 or TRBV12-4 and TRBJ1-1; D is unclear. The CDR3 extends over 12 amino acids. The V end lost 7 bases, the J end lost 2 bases, and 8 bases lay between the germline ends.

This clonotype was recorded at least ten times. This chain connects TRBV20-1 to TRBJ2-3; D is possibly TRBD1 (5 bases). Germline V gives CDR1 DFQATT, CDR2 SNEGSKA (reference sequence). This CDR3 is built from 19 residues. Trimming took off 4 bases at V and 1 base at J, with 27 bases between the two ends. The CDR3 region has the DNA TGCAGTGCTATAGTGGGGCCAGGCCGGAGTAAAGTTGGCACAGATACGCAGTATTTT. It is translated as CSAIVGPGRSKVGTDTQYF.

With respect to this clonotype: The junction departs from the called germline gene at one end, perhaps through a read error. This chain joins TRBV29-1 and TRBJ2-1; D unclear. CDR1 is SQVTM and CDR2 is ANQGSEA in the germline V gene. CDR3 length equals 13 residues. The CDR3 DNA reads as TGCAGCCTTGAGGCAGGAGTCTACAATGAGCAGTTCTTC. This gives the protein CSLEAGVYNEQFF.

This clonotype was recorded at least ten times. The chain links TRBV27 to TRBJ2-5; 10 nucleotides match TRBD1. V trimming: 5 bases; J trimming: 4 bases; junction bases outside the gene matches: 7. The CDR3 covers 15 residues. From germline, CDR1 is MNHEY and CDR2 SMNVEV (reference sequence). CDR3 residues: CASSLGQGEGETQYF. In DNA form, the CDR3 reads TGTGCCAGCAGTCTCGGACAGGGGGAAGGAGAGACCCAGTACTTC.

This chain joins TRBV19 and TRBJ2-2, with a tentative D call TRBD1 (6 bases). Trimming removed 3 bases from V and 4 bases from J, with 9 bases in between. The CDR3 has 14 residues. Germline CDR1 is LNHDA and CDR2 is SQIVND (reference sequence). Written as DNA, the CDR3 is TGTGCCAGTAGTATGGGACAATTCACCGGGGAGCTGTTTTTT. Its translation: CASSMGQFTGELFF.

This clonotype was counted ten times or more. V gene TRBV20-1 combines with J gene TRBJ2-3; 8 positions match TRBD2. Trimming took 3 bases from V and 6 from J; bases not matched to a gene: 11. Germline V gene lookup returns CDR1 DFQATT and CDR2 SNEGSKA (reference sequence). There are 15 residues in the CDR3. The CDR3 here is CSARELSGRWDTQYF. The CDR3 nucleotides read TGCAGTGCTAGGGAACTGAGCGGGAGATGGGATACGCAGTATTTT.

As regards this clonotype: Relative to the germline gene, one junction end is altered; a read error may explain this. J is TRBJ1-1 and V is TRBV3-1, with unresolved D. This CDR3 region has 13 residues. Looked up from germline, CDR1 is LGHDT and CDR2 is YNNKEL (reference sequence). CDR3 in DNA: TGTGCCAGCAGCCAAGTAACGAACACTGAAGCTCTCTTT. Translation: CASSQVTNTEALF.